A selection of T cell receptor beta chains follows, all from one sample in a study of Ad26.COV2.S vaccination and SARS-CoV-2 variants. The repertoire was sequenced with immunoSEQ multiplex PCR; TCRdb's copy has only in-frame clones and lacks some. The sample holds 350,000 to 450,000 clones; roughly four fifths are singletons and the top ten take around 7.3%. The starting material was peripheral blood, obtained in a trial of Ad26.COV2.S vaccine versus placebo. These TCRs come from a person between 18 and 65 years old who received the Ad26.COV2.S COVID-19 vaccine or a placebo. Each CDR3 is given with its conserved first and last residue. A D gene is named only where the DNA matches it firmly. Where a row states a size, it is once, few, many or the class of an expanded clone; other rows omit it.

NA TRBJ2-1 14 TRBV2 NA TGTGCCAGCAGCAGGGGGGCGTTCAAGAATGAGCAGTTCTTC CASSRGAFKNEQFF
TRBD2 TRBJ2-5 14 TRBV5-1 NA TGCGCCAGCAGCGACGGACTAGCGGGAGTGTCCCAGTACTTC CASSDGLAGVSQYF
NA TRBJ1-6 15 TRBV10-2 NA TGCGCCAGCAGTGAGCCGACAGACGGTGGTTCACCCCTCCACTTT CASSEPTDGGSPLHF
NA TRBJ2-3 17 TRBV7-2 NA TGTGCCAGCAGTTTACCCGACGTCCTACCAGCGGCAGATACGCAGTATTTT CASSLPDVLPAADTQYF
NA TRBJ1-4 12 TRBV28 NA TGTGCCAGCAGTTTAGCAGGGGAAAAACTGTTTTTT CASSLAGEKLFF
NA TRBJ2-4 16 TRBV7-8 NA TGTGCCAGCAGCTTGACGCGGGTTCTAGCCAAAAACATTCAGTACTTC CASSLTRVLAKNIQYF
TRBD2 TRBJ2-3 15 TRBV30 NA TGTGCCTGGAGTGTGGCGGGAGGGCCCGCAGATACGCAGTATTTT CAWSVAGGPADTQYF
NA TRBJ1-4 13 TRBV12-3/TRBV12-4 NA TGTGCCAGCATGCCGAACGGTGGTGAAAAACTGTTTTTT CASMPNGGEKLFF
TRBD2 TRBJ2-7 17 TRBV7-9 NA TGTGCCAGCAGCTTTGGACTAGCGGGAGCCCTTGGGTACGAGCAGTACTTC CASSFGLAGALGYEQYF
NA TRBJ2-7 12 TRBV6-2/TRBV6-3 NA TGTGCCAGCAGTTTCGACACCTACGAGCAGTACTTC CASSFDTYEQYF
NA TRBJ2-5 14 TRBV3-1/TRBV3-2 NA TGTGCCACCACCTCAAGGCGGGGCCAAGAGACCCAGTACTTC CATTSRRGQETQYF
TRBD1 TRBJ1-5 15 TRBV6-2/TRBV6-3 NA TGTGCCAGCAACCCGGGACAGGGGGTGGCTCAGCCCCAGCATTTT CASNPGQGVAQPQHF
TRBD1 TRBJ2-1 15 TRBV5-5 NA TGTGCCAGCAGCCCGGGACAGGGGTTTTACAATGAGCAGTTCTTC CASSPGQGFYNEQFF
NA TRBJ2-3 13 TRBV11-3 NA TGTGCCAGCAGCCGAGCGGGCACAGATACGCAGTATTTT CASSRAGTDTQYF
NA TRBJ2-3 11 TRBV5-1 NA TGCGCCAGCAGCTTGGAGGGGTCGCAGTATTTT CASSLEGSQYF
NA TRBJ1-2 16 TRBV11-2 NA TGTGCCAGCAGCTTAGATCCCCAGGGTGTTTACTATGGCTACACCTTC CASSLDPQGVYYGYTF
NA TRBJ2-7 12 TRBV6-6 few TGTGCCAGCAGCCGCTTCCGGTACGAGCAGTACTTC CASSRFRYEQYF